This T cell receptor (beta chain) originates from a study of yellow fever vaccine responses in identical twins. Study outcomes and limitations: Twins reportedly had a vaccine T cell response that seemed partly convergent, partly personalized.

As for this clonotype: Its antigen is undetermined.

The V end was cut by 1 base, the J end by 1 base, with 7 bases between. Per germline, CDR1 KGHSH and CDR2 LQKENI. This CDR3 spans 14 amino acids. Via MiXCR, TCRdb re-called the RT-PCR reads, giving one row per CDR3 protein. The sample records approximately 17,000 distinct CDR3 sequences, less than 75% being singletons. The chain joins TRBV18 to TRBJ1-1; no reliable D call. The TCR sequence derives from a young woman who received the yellow fever vaccine. The input for sequencing was T cells from blood (PBMCs), unsorted or a sorted subset (not recorded which), taken before or after yellow fever vaccination (not recorded which). In DNA, the CDR3 is TGTGCCAGCTCACCACGGAACACGAACACTGAAGCTTTCTTT. As protein: CASSPRNTNTEAFF.